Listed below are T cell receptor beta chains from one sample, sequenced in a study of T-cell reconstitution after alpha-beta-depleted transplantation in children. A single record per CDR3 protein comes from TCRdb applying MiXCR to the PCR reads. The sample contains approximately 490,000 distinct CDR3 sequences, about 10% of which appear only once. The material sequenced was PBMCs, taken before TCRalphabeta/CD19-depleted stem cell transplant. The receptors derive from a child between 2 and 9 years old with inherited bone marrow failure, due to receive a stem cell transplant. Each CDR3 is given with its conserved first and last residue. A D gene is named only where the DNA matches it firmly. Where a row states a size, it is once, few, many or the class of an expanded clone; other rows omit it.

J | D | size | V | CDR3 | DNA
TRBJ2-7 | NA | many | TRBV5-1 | CASSLASLPRAGHEQYF | TGCGCCAGCAGCTTGGCCTCTCTGCCGCGTGCGGGCCACGAGCAGTACTTC
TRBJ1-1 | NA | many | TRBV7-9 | CASSEWTENTEAFF | TGTGCCAGCAGCGAATGGACAGAGAACACTGAAGCTTTCTTT
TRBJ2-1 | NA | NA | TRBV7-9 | CASSFRPLASYDNEQFF | TGTGCCAGCAGCTTTAGGCCCCTAGCCTCCTACGACAATGAGCAGTTCTTC
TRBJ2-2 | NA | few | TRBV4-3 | CASSQTSILNTGELFF | TGCGCCAGCAGCCAAACTTCCATCCTTAACACCGGGGAGCTGTTTTTT
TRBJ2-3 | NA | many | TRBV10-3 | CAISSELRGADTQYF | TGTGCCATCAGTTCGGAGCTGAGGGGCGCAGATACGCAGTATTTT
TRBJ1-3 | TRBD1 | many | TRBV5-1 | CASSRRGGESGNTIYF | TGCGCCAGCAGCCGTCGAGGGGGCGAATCTGGAAACACCATATATTTT
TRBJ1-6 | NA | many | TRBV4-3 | CASSQDGAGDNSPLHF | TGCGCCAGCAGCCAAGATGGGGCAGGGGATAATTCACCCCTCCACTTT
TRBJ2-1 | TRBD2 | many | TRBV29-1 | CSVEAGGHEQFF | TGCAGCGTTGAGGCGGGAGGGCATGAGCAGTTCTTC
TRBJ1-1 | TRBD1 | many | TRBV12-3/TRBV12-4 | CASSPSGTGNTEAFF | TGTGCCAGCAGCCCAAGCGGGACAGGGAACACTGAAGCTTTCTTT
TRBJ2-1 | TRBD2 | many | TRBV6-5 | CASSYHSGSPDEQFF | TGTGCCAGCAGTTATCATAGCGGGAGTCCGGATGAGCAGTTCTTC
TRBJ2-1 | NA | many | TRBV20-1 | CSAPGEPNEQFF | TGCAGTGCACCGGGAGAGCCCAATGAGCAGTTCTTC
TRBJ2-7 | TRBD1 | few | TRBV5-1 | CASSFSPGGIAYF | TGCGCCAGCAGCTTCTCTCCAGGGGGAATCGCGTACTTC
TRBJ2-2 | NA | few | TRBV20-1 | CCARVAGSRNTGELFF | TGCTGTGCTAGAGTTGCCGGGAGTCGCAACACCGGGGAGCTGTTTTTT
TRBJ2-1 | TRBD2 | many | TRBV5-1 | CASSLVWRGTYNEQFF | TGCGCCAGCAGCTTGGTTTGGCGGGGGACCTACAATGAGCAGTTCTTC
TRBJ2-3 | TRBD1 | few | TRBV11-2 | CASSFYRGRVDTQYF | TGTGCCAGCAGCTTCTACAGGGGGCGCGTAGATACGCAGTATTTT
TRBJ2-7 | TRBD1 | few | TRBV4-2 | CASSRRLDREDYEQYF | TGTGCCAGCAGCCGACGACTGGACAGGGAGGATTACGAGCAGTACTTC
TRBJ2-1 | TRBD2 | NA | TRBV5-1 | CASSFHWTSGMDEQFF | TGCGCCAGCAGCTTTCACTGGACTAGCGGGATGGATGAGCAGTTCTTC
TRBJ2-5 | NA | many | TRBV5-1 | CASSLERDGETQYF | TGCGCCAGCAGCTTGGAGAGGGATGGAGAGACCCAGTACTTC
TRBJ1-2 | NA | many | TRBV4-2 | CASSPLGGIDGYTF | TGTGCCAGCAGCCCCCTAGGAGGAATCGATGGCTACACCTTC
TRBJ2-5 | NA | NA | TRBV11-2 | CASSFRAPLKETQYF | TGTGCCAGCAGCTTCCGAGCCCCGCTTAAAGAGACCCAGTACTTC
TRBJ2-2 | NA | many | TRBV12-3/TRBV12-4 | CASRTIRAGGELFF | TGTGCCAGCAGGACCATCAGGGCGGGCGGGGAGCTGTTTTTT
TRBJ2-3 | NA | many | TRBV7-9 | CASSPGQADTQYF | TGTGCCAGCAGCCCCGGGCAGGCAGATACGCAGTATTTT
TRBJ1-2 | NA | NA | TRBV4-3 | CASSQAGINGYTF | TGCGCCAGCAGCCAAGCAGGGATCAATGGCTACACCTTC
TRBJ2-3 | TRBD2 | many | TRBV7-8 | CASSLARFYRSGEKTDTQYF | TGTGCCAGCAGCTTAGCCCGATTTTATCGTAGCGGGGAGAAAACAGATACGCAGTATTTT
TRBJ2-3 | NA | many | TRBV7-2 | CASSFVRTDTQYF | TGTGCCAGCAGCTTTGTCAGGACAGATACGCAGTATTTT
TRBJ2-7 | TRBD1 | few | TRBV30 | CAWSAGQGENYEQYF | TGTGCCTGGAGTGCCGGACAGGGGGAAAACTACGAGCAGTACTTC
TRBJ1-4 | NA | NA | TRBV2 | CASSDRAGPNEKLFF | TGTGCCAGCAGTGATAGGGCCGGTCCTAATGAAAAACTGTTTTTT
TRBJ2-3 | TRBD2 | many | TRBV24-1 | CATSDPRSSGIAASTDTQYF | TGTGCCACCAGTGATCCGCGGTCTAGCGGAATAGCCGCTAGCACAGATACGCAGTATTTT
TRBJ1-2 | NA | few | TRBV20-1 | CSARDGNYGYTF | TGCAGTGCTAGAGACGGGAACTATGGCTACACCTTC
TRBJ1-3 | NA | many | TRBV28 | CASNYQGSGNTIYF | TGTGCCAGCAATTACCAGGGTTCTGGAAACACCATATATTTT
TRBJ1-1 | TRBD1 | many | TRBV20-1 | CSASPDRETEAFF | TGCAGTGCTAGCCCGGACAGGGAGACTGAAGCTTTCTTT
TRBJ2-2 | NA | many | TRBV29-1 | CSAVLNTGELFF | TGCAGCGCCGTACTGAACACCGGGGAGCTGTTTTTT
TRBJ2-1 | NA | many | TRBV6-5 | CASSFLDQYNEQFF | TGTGCCAGCAGTTTCTTGGACCAGTACAATGAGCAGTTCTTC